The subject of this entry is one T cell receptor beta chain. V lost 1 base and J lost 0; bases outside the gene matches: 3. The CDR3 consists of 15 residues. Germline V CDR1 and CDR2: SSHAT, FNYEAQ (reference sequence). The sample belongs to a study of OX40 agonist ivuxolimab in advanced cancers. On the study more broadly: One patient with hepatocellular carcinoma and two with cutaneous melanoma, three in all, had partial responses.

Assay used: immunoSEQ multiplex PCR; TCRdb lists only in-frame clones, some missing. The sample gives 95,000 to 100,000 clones, 70% to 85% of which show up once; roughly 5.2% is in the top ten. The chain has TRBV7-7 and TRBJ2-7, with 7 bases matching TRBD2. The sequencing used CD4+ or CD8+ T cells sorted from blood, collected in a trial of the OX40 agonist ivuxolimab. The receptor's source is an adult with an advanced solid tumor such as melanoma, head and neck, liver or kidney cancer. This chain's CDR3 is CASSLGLAASYEQYF. In nucleotides, the CDR3 is TGTGCCAGCAGCTTAGGCCTAGCGGCCTCCTACGAGCAGTACTTC.